These 24 T cell receptor beta chains were sequenced from one sample in a study of cytomegalovirus exposure and HLA in healthy donors. The PCR made use of 60 Vbeta and 13 Jbeta primers. Libraries were prepared by immunoSEQ multiplex PCR; TCRdb keeps only in-frame clonotypes and omits some of them. The top ten clones hold roughly 2.5% of a sample with 200,000 to 250,000 clones, 70% to 80% of them seen once. Sequenced material: PBMCs. The receptors stem from a woman in her sixties in good health and CMV-seropositive.

V gene TRBV19 combines with J gene TRBJ1-2; 8 positions agree with TRBD1. This CDR3 has 12 amino acids. With 10 bases clipped from V and 4 bases from J, the junction kept 5 bases outside the gene matches. The germline V gene has CDR1 LNHDA and CDR2 SQIVND (reference sequence). The CDR3 DNA reads as TGTGCCACCCGGGGGACAGGCTATGGCTACACCTTC. As protein: CATRGTGYGYTF.

The rearrangement uses TRBV11-2 and TRBJ2-3, with D uncertain. Germline assignment: CDR1 SGHAT and CDR2 FQNNGV. The CDR3 sequence is 13 residues long. V was trimmed by 0 bases and J by 7 bases, leaving 8 bases between them. CDR3 sequence reads: CASSLDQVNTQYF. CDR3 nucleotides: TGTGCCAGCAGCTTAGATCAGGTGAATACGCAGTATTTT.

V gene TRBV28 combines with J gene TRBJ2-1; 8 bases fit TRBD2. The CDR3 covers 16 residues. The germline gives CDR1 MDHEN, CDR2 SYDVKM. After removal of 5 bases from V and 5 bases from J, the junction contained 11 bases not matched to a gene. Written as DNA, the CDR3 is TGTGCCAGCAGTAAATCGGGGGGGCAAGAGGACAATGAGCAGTTCTTC. As protein: CASSKSGGQEDNEQFF.

This clone has more than one count but fewer than ten. The same CDR3 can be traced to other DNA sequences in this sample. V usage is TRBV9 and J usage is TRBJ1-3; TRBD1 matches at 11 bases. The junction had 8 bases not matched to a gene; V was cut back by 3 bases and J by 9 bases. Looked up from germline, CDR1 is SGDLS and CDR2 is YYNGEE. The CDR3 contains 15 residues. DNA of the CDR3: TGTGCCAGCAGCGCCGGGACAGGGGGATCGGCCACCATATATTTT. Protein: CASSAGTGGSATIYF.

The chain employs TRBV10-3 and TRBJ1-3; TRBD1 is a possible D gene (6 bases). The end of the DNA is better explained by TRBJ2-2, so the J call may be wrong. The V gene's germline CDR1 is ENHRY and CDR2 SYGVKD. This CDR3 contains 14 residues. The CDR3 sequence is CAISTGLDTGELFF. CDR3 bases: TGTGCCATCAGCACAGGGCTAGACACCGGGGAGCTGTTTTTT.

The CDR3 DNA reads TGTGCCAGCAGCTTGCTCCGAGGGAACACTGAAGCTTTCTTT. Its protein product is CASSLLRGNTEAFF. This sequence joins TRBV5-6 and TRBJ1-1; D is ambiguous. The length of the CDR3 is 14 residues. V lost 1 base to trimming and J lost 1 base, with 8 bases between them. CDR1 is SGHDT and CDR2 is YYEEEE in the germline V gene.

The chain recombines TRBV30 with TRBJ1-2; a possible D gene is TRBD1 (5 bases). The germline V gene has CDR1 GTSNPN and CDR2 SVGIG (reference sequence). The CDR3 has 13 residues. The V end was cut by 5 bases, the J end by 0 bases, with 10 bases between. In DNA form, the CDR3 reads TGTGCCTGGGGGACGGGAGCTAACTATGGCTACACCTTC. Its protein is CAWGTGANYGYTF.

This clone occurred once. The chain carries TRBV29-1 and TRBJ2-1; TRBD1 matches 7 bases. Per germline, CDR1 SQVTM and CDR2 ANQGSEA. This CDR3 is 14 amino acids long. Germline trimming cut 0 bases from V and 6 bases from J; bases unmatched to any gene: 5. CDR3 amino acids: CSVEDGNRGNEQFF. The CDR3 coding sequence is TGCAGCGTTGAAGATGGGAACAGGGGCAATGAGCAGTTCTTC.

The chain joins TRBV27 to TRBJ2-7, with 8 bases aligning to TRBD2. The CDR3 sequence is 16 residues long. Unmatched junction bases numbered 11, after V lost 6 bases and J lost 1 base. The V gene's germline CDR1 is MNHEY and CDR2 SMNVEV (reference sequence). CDR3 amino acids: CASSPLFAGGSYEQYF. CDR3 nucleotide sequence: TGTGCCAGCAGCCCCCTTTTCGCGGGGGGTTCCTACGAGCAGTACTTC.

The V gene is TRBV4-1, the J gene TRBJ1-2, with D perhaps TRBD1 (5 bases). Germline CDR1 reads MGHRA; CDR2 reads YSYEKL. This CDR3 is 15 amino acids long. V shed 3 bases and J shed 4 bases, with 15 bases lying between them. CDR3 in DNA: TGCGCCAGCAGCCAGGGGGGATTGGGCCTCTATGGCTACACCTTC. Translated, it gives CASSQGGLGLYGYTF.

This clone was counted a few times. This chain joins TRBV9 and TRBJ2-5; the D is unclear. This CDR3 is 14 amino acids long. The V and J ends lost 9 bases and 4 bases respectively, with 19 bases between them. CDR1 and CDR2 from the germline V gene are SGDLS and YYNGEE. CDR3 region: CAIRPEVSRETQYF. CDR3 sequence (DNA): TGTGCCATTCGGCCGGAAGTTAGCAGAGAGACCCAGTACTTC.

A word on this clone: The junction differs from germline at one of its ends, possibly a read error. The genes are TRBV7-9 and TRBJ2-7; 9 bases map to TRBD2. The CDR3 is 14 residues long. CDR1 is SEHNR and CDR2 is FQNEAQ in the germline V gene (reference sequence). The CDR3 coding sequence is TGTTCCAGCAGCCCGCGGGGGGGGCCGGGGGAGCAGTACTTC. As protein: CSSSPRGGPGEQYF. The full variable domain, with the rest looked up from reference TRBV7-9 and TRBJ2-7, is DTGVSQNPRHKITKRGQNVTFRCDPISEHNRLYWYRQTLGQGPEFLTYFQNEAQLEKSRLLSDRFSAERPKGSFSTLEIQRTEQGDSAMYLCSSSPRGGPGEQYFGPGTRLTVT.

The chain is built from TRBV10-3 and TRBJ2-7; TRBD1 matches 11 bases. Germline V lookup: CDR1 ENHRY, CDR2 SYGVKD. The CDR3 length is 14 residues. V was pared by 6 bases and J by 5 bases, with 6 bases of the junction left unmatched. Here the CDR3 DNA reads TGTGCCATCAGGGGACAGGGGGTAGTCGACGAGCAGTACTTC. Protein sequence: CAIRGQGVVDEQYF.

DNA for the CDR3: TGCGCCAGCAGCCAAGACGGTAACTCCTACAATGAGCAGTTCTTC. Translated: CASSQDGNSYNEQFF. This chain connects TRBV4-1 to TRBJ2-1; D remains ambiguous. Germline values: CDR1 MGHRA, CDR2 YSYEKL. The CDR3 has 15 residues. V lost 0 bases and J 0 bases, leaving 6 bases between the germline ends.

The genes are TRBV9 and TRBJ2-3; 11 nucleotides line up with TRBD2. V was pared by 0 bases and J by 5 bases, with 5 bases of the junction left unmatched. This CDR3 contains 16 residues. CDR1 and CDR2 from the germline V gene are SGDLS and YYNGEE. The CDR3 loop is CASSVELAGGLDTQYF. Written as DNA, the CDR3 is TGTGCCAGCAGCGTAGAGCTAGCGGGGGGACTAGATACGCAGTATTTT.

The V call is TRBV5-4, the J call TRBJ2-5, with 9 bases aligning to TRBD1. CDR1 and CDR2 (germline): SGHNT, YYREEE (reference sequence). V dropped 2 bases and J dropped 4; count of bases not matched to a gene: 3. The CDR3 covers 14 residues. The CDR3 is CASSLQGAAETQYF. The DNA for the CDR3 is TGTGCCAGCAGCTTACAGGGGGCTGCAGAGACCCAGTACTTC.

The sample holds one count of this clone. The chain employs TRBV14 and TRBJ2-1, with D unclear. This CDR3 comprises 13 residues. Germline V gene sequence: CDR1 SGHDN, CDR2 FVKESK. The V end was cut by 4 bases, the J end by 8 bases, with 12 bases between. CDR3 DNA sequence: TGTGCCAGCAGCCCCTGGGTCAGCGATGAGCAGTTCTTC. It yields the protein CASSPWVSDEQFF.

The gene calls are TRBV5-1 and TRBJ1-1; tentatively, D is TRBD1 (5 bases). Germline CDR1 SGHRS, CDR2 YFSETQ. The V gene lost 4 bases and the J gene lost 1 base, with 11 bases spanning the gap. The CDR3 has 14 amino acids. Here the CDR3 reads CASSPDRSNTEAFF. DNA of the CDR3: TGCGCCAGCAGCCCCGACAGATCGAACACTGAAGCTTTCTTT.

This clone was seen a few times. This chain connects TRBV19 to TRBJ1-2, with D possibly TRBD1 on 6 matching bases. Trimming cost V 10 bases and J 7 bases, with 19 bases left between them. CDR1 is LNHDA and CDR2 is SQIVND in the germline V gene (reference sequence). This CDR3 contains 13 residues. DNA of the CDR3: TGTGCCACCCTTACGGCAGGGGAGCGTGGCTACACCTTC. Protein product: CATLTAGERGYTF.

The chain combines TRBV7-3 with TRBJ2-1, with D possibly TRBD2 on 7 matching bases. The CDR3 loop spans 15 amino acids. V was cut by 5 bases and J by 1 base, with 12 bases left in between. Germline V gene data show CDR1 as SGHTA and CDR2 as FQGTGA. Here the CDR3 DNA reads TGTGCCAGCAGCGGGGGGGCAGTATCCTACAATGAGCAGTTCTTC. It codes for CASSGGAVSYNEQFF.

This chain connects TRBV5-1 to TRBJ2-7; weak D call: TRBD1 (7 bases). Germline V CDR1 and CDR2: SGHRS, YFSETQ. The CDR3 has 15 amino acids. Trimming removed 4 bases from V and 2 bases from J, with 16 bases in between. The chain's CDR3 is CASSQGGGPAYEQYF. In nucleotides, the CDR3 is TGCGCCAGCAGCCAGGGGGGCGGACCGGCCTACGAGCAGTACTTC.

The rearrangement links TRBV5-5 to TRBJ1-5; TRBD1 is a possible D gene (5 bases). Germline V lookup: CDR1 SGHKS, CDR2 YYEKEE (reference sequence). Trimming pared 0 bases from V and 5 bases from J, leaving 15 bases between. The length of the CDR3 is 16 residues. CDR3 loop: CASSLERTPDDQPQHF. Here the CDR3 DNA reads TGTGCCAGCAGCTTGGAGAGGACACCCGACGATCAGCCCCAGCATTTT. The complete variable domain, with remaining parts taken from reference TRBV5-5 and TRBJ1-5, reads DAGVTQSPTHLIKTRGQQVTLRCSPISGHKSVSWYQQVLGQGPQFIFQYYEKEERGRGNFPDRFSARQFPNYSSELNVNALLLGDSALYLCASSLERTPDDQPQHFGDGTRLSIL.

J is TRBJ1-1 and V is TRBV6-5; 7 nucleotides line up with TRBD1. The junction had 3 bases not matched to a gene; V was cut back by 5 bases and J by 3 bases. This CDR3 spans 13 amino acids. CDR1 and CDR2 from the germline V gene are MNHEY and SVGAGI. The CDR3 nucleotides read TGTGCCAGCAGTCCGGACAGGTACACTGAAGCTTTCTTT. Protein sequence: CASSPDRYTEAFF.

DNA for the CDR3: TGTGCCAGCAGTCTTCTTACAGGAAACTATGGCTACACCTTC. Protein product: CASSLLTGNYGYTF. This chain links TRBV6-1 with TRBJ1-2; the D gene is possibly TRBD1 (5 bases). Trimming pared 5 bases from V and 2 bases from J, leaving 12 bases between. Germline CDR1 reads MNHNS; CDR2 reads SASEGT. This CDR3 has 14 amino acids.